This T cell receptor beta chain was sequenced during a study of metastatic and nonmetastatic thyroid tumors. TCRdb reprocessed the PCR reads using MiXCR. Here the sample spans 90,000 or so clones, about 9.1% being singletons. The CDR3 loop spans 14 amino acids. V dropped 4 bases and J dropped 7 bases, with 17 bases sitting between them. Ten or more counts support this clone. Patients underwent thyroid surgery, and none had received any treatment before it. The chain links TRBV12-3 or TRBV12-4 to TRBJ2-7; the D is unclear. Sequencing input: blood. This TCR derives from a female donor with papillary thyroid cancer or a benign thyroid nodule (not recorded which). Some clones in this sample may be carry-over from other donors' samples. CDR3 sequence: CASSSSPLLHEQYF. The DNA of the CDR3 is TGTGCCAGCAGTTCTTCACCTCTCCTTCATGAGCAGTACTTC.